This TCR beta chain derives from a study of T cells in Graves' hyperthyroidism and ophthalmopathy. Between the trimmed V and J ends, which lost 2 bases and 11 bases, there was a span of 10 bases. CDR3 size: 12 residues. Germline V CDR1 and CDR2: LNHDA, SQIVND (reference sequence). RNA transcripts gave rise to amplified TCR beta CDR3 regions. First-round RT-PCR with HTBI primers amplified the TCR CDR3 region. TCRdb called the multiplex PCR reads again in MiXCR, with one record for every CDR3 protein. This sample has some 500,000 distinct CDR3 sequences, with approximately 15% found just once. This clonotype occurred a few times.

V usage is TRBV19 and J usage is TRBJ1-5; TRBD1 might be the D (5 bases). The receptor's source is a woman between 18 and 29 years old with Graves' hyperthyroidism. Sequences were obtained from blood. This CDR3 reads CASSIKGNAQHF. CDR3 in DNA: TGTGCCAGTAGTATAAAGGGGAATGCCCAGCATTTT.